This TCR beta chain was captured by sequencing in a study of CD8 T cells in ankylosing spondylitis. Points from the study as a whole: There were earlier reports of some motif variants in reactive arthritis synovial fluid and blood. Researchers reportedly found disease-linked clones significantly enriched in matched ankylosing spondylitis synovial fluid. Made up of under ten highly homologous variants, a TCR beta motif appeared characteristic of ankylosing spondylitis blood. Disease-linked clones bore a CD8+ phenotype and were relatively rare in peripheral blood.

CDR1 is MNHNS, CDR2 SASEGT, per germline. CDR3 length equals 17 residues. V dropped 5 bases and J dropped 2; count of bases not matched to a gene: 15. There are a few counts of this clonotype. Its antigen is undetermined. MiXCR, applied by TCRdb to the 5' RACE reads, yields one record per CDR3 protein. The sample has more than 200,000 distinct CDR3 sequences, around 25% seen once. J is TRBJ2-7 and V is TRBV6-1; the match to TRBD1 covers 7 bases. The specimen sequenced was blood, either unsorted or a sorted T cell fraction (not recorded which). The TCR originated in a male donor with ankylosing spondylitis or in good health (not recorded which). The DNA of the CDR3 is TGTGCCAGCAGTCCGCGAAGGGGGCCGCTCATACCCTACGAGCAGTACTTC. Amino acid sequence: CASSPRRGPLIPYEQYF.